This T cell receptor (beta chain) was captured in a study of PD-L1 blockade in urothelial cancer. On the study more broadly: Between 0 and 3 prior chemotherapy regimens had been given to patients. Each blood sample yielded a median of 141,255 T cells.

Between 1 and 8 samples, pretreatment and on-treatment, were given by each patient. CDR3 length equals 14 residues. V was shortened by 1 base and J by 5 bases, with 9 bases between the two germline ends. CDR1 SEHNR and CDR2 FQNEAQ come from the germline V gene (reference sequence). The repertoire was sequenced with immunoSEQ multiplex PCR; TCRdb's copy has only in-frame clones and lacks some. The sample has about 84,000 clones, about 81% seen once. This sequence originates from a man between 65 and 79 years old with urothelial cancer. This material consisted of PBMCs, taken around atezolizumab (anti-PD-L1) treatment. This chain links TRBV7-9 with TRBJ1-5; weak D call: TRBD1 (5 bases). The CDR3 sequence: CASSLGQGDQPQHF. The CDR3 nucleotides read TGTGCCAGCAGCTTAGGACAAGGGGATCAGCCCCAGCATTTT.